This section outlines one TCR beta chain sequence together with its context. This table comes from immunoSEQ multiplex PCR, and its TCRdb copy is limited to in-frame clones, with some not included. Seen here are tens of thousands of clones, approximately 80% observed once, and the top ten hold approximately 19%. The sample is drawn from a study of identifying expanded T cells in peripheral blood. From germline, CDR1 is SGHRS and CDR2 YFSETQ. The CDR3 runs to 19 residues. The V and J ends lost 3 bases and 5 bases, in that order; junction bases with no gene match: 14. The TCR sequence derives from a person aged 18 to 70 in good health. The chain combines TRBV5-1 with TRBJ2-5, with TRBD2 matching over 15 bases. What was sequenced was blood. The CDR3 protein is CASSSTGLAGGFSPETQYF. The CDR3 bases are TGCGCCAGCAGCTCGACGGGACTAGCGGGGGGTTTTTCTCCGGAGACCCAGTACTTC.